The entry below gives a single T cell receptor (beta chain) sequence along with its context. Its target is unknown. Germline trimming cut 9 bases from V and 4 bases from J; bases unmatched to any gene: 7. The germline gives CDR1 KGHSH, CDR2 LQKENI. CDR3 length equals 13 residues. This specimen belongs to a study of cytomegalovirus exposure and HLA in healthy donors. The overall study: Counted in an early data release were about 85 million unique TCRs from HLA-typed donors. Study-wide results and caveats: Some highly shared sequence variants likely arose as a pipeline artifact. HLA alleles showed associations with roughly 17,000 TCR beta sequences in a later analysis, at a 0.05 false discovery rate.

The PCR used 60 Vbeta and 13 Jbeta primers. Original handling: Some 12 million shared chains were among the about 80 million unique TCR beta chains that a later analysis counted. Sequencing was performed with immunoSEQ multiplex PCR; in TCRdb, only in-frame clones are kept and a portion is missing. V, J and clone size are taken as reported in that table, and D and trimming were inferred from the DNA itself. The sample carries around 140,000 clones, less than 85% recorded once. This receptor was identified in a woman aged 60-75 years in good health and CMV-seropositive. V usage is TRBV18 and J usage is TRBJ1-1, with 8 nucleotides matching TRBD1. Sequencing input: PBMCs. In DNA, the CDR3 is TGTGCCAGTCAAGGACAGGGAAGCACTGAAGCTTTCTTT. Translating it yields CASQGQGSTEAFF. Together with reference TRBV18 and TRBJ1-1, the CDR3 gives the full variable domain: NAGVMQNPRHLVRRRGQEARLRCSPMKGHSHVYWYRQLPEEGLKFMVYLQKENIIDESGMPKERFSAEFPKEGPSILRIQQVVRGDSAAYFCASQGQGSTEAFFGQGTRLTVV.